One and the same sample provided the 15 T cell receptor beta chains below, sequenced in a study of Ad26.COV2.S vaccination and SARS-CoV-2 variants. Libraries were prepared by immunoSEQ multiplex PCR; TCRdb keeps only in-frame clonotypes and omits some of them. The data show roughly 350,000 clones, around 88% seen once. Documented treatment: approximately 18 received Ad26.COV2.S at low or high dose, single or two shots; five or six received placebo; per-sample allocation not given. Sampling took place 63 days after the first vaccine or placebo injection. The sample was peripheral blood, taken in a trial of Ad26.COV2.S vaccine versus placebo. Receptors originate from a person aged 18 to 65 who received the Ad26.COV2.S COVID-19 vaccine or a placebo.

This clone has a single count. DNA for the CDR3: TGTGCCATCAGTGAGTCGACGGCTACTGCAGGGCTCACCTTC. This encodes CAISESTATAGLTF. The V and J genes are TRBV10-3 and TRBJ1-2; TRBD1 is a possible D gene (5 bases). The V gene lost 0 bases and the J gene lost 13 bases, with 18 bases spanning the gap. The CDR3 totals 14 residues. CDR1 and CDR2 from the germline V gene are ENHRY and SYGVKD.

The chain links TRBV10-1 to TRBJ2-2; 7 bases fit TRBD2. This CDR3 is built from 17 residues. With 0 bases clipped from V and 1 base from J, the junction kept 5 bases outside the gene matches. Germline V lookup: CDR1 WNHNN, CDR2 SYGVQD (reference sequence). The CDR3, as DNA: TGCGCCAGCAGTGAGTCGGCGGGAGTGGGGAACACCGGGGAGCTGTTTTTT. It is translated as CASSESAGVGNTGELFF.

The chain has TRBV11-3 and TRBJ2-2, with D uncertain. The CDR3 totals 15 residues. Germline-derived CDR1 and CDR2 are SGHNT and YENEEA. V lost 5 bases, J lost 1 base, and 11 bases lay in between. In nucleotides, the CDR3 is TGTGCCAGCAGCCCGGGCGACCGGAACACCGGGGAGCTGTTTTTT. Translated, it gives CASSPGDRNTGELFF.

This rearrangement joins TRBV7-2 to TRBJ1-2; 8 nucleotides line up with TRBD1. From germline, CDR1 is SGHTA and CDR2 FQGNSA. The CDR3 spans 15 residues. V trimming: 3 bases; J trimming: 0 bases; junction bases outside the gene matches: 3. The CDR3 DNA follows: TGTGCCAGCAGCTTGTCAGGGGGCTCTAACTATGGCTACACCTTC. Translated: CASSLSGGSNYGYTF. The whole variable domain, filled in from reference TRBV7-2 and TRBJ1-2, reads GAGVSQSPSNKVTEKGKDVELRCDPISGHTALYWYRQSLGQGLEFLIYFQGNSAPDKSGLPSDRFSAERTGGSVSTLTIQRTQQEDSAVYLCASSLSGGSNYGYTFGSGTRLTVV.

This chain joins TRBV18 and TRBJ2-5, with 7 bases that match TRBD1. With V trimmed by 6 bases and J by 3 bases, 7 bases remained unmatched. The germline CDR1 and CDR2 sequences are KGHSH and LQKENI. The CDR3 length is 14 residues. CDR3 bases: TGTGCCAGCTCCACCCGGGACAGCGAAGAGACCCAGTACTTC. Residues: CASSTRDSEETQYF.

The chain is built from TRBV10-1 and TRBJ2-5; 8 nucleotides match TRBD2. The CDR3 runs 15 residues. V gave up 0 bases and J gave up 5 bases; unmatched junction bases: 5. Per the germline V gene, CDR1 is WNHNN and CDR2 is SYGVQD (reference sequence). DNA for the CDR3: TGCGCCAGCAGTGAGTCGCAAGCGGGGGTGGAGACCCAGTACTTC. Its protein is CASSESQAGVETQYF.

This chain joins TRBV28 and TRBJ2-3, with TRBD2 as a possible D gene (6 bases). The CDR3 is 15 residues long. Germline CDR1 is MDHEN and CDR2 is SYDVKM. The V gene lost 3 bases and the J gene lost 4 bases, with 14 bases spanning the gap. DNA of the CDR3: TGTGCCAGCAGTTTGGCGGGAACTAGCTCAGATACGCAGTATTTT. Protein: CASSLAGTSSDTQYF.

The rearrangement links TRBV19 to TRBJ2-3, with D hard to call. Germline CDR1 LNHDA, CDR2 SQIVND (reference sequence). Trimming stripped 3 bases from V and 0 bases from J, with 7 bases between. The CDR3 spans 14 residues. The CDR3 bases are TGTGCCAGTAGTATCGGCATTAGCACAGATACGCAGTATTTT. It yields the protein CASSIGISTDTQYF.

The V and J genes are TRBV6-5 and TRBJ1-4; D remains ambiguous. Germline CDR1 reads MNHEY; CDR2 reads SVGAGI. V was cut by 6 bases and J by 5 bases, with 16 bases left in between. CDR3 size: 15 residues. CDR3 bases: TGTGCCAGCAGCCCAAACCGGGAATTAAATGAAAAACTGTTTTTT. Its protein is CASSPNRELNEKLFF.

J is TRBJ1-2 and V is TRBV21-1; the table's D call, TRBD1, has no DNA check behind it. TRBV21-1 is a documented pseudogene. CDR3 length: 18 residues. CDR3: CASSKAGTGGEDNYGYTF. The DNA of the CDR3 is TGTGCCAGCAGCAAAGCCGGGACAGGGGGCGAGGACAACTATGGCTACACCTTC.

The chain uses TRBV5-1 and TRBJ1-1; D call uncertain. This CDR3 has 12 amino acids. V gave up 4 bases and J gave up 8 bases, with 12 bases separating them. Germline V CDR1 and CDR2: SGHRS, YFSETQ. This CDR3 is CASSQGGNEAFF. In nucleotides, the CDR3 is TGCGCCAGCAGCCAAGGCGGGAACGAAGCTTTCTTT.

This chain connects TRBV3-1 (or the pseudogene TRBV3-2) to TRBJ1-1, with D unclear. V lost 1 base and J 6 bases, leaving 9 bases between the germline ends. CDR1 is LGHDT and CDR2 is YNNKEL in the germline V gene (reference sequence). This CDR3 spans 13 amino acids. The CDR3 nucleotides read TGTGCCAGCAGCCAAGCGAGGTGGGCTGAAGCTTTCTTT. Translated: CASSQARWAEAFF.

This chain uses TRBV5-4 with TRBJ2-7; maybe TRBD2 (6 bases). Per germline, CDR1 SGHNT and CDR2 YYREEE (reference sequence). The CDR3 covers 14 residues. Trimming removed 4 bases from V and 3 bases from J, with 14 bases in between. CDR3 amino acids: CASSLKSSVYEQYF. For the CDR3, the DNA is TGTGCCAGCAGCCTAAAATCTAGCGTCTACGAGCAGTACTTC.

This chain links TRBV6-4 with TRBJ1-6; unclear D gene. Between the trimmed V and J ends, which lost 0 bases and 10 bases, there was a span of 13 bases. The CDR3 has 15 amino acids. Germline-derived CDR1 and CDR2 are MRHNA and SNTAGT. The CDR3 loop reads CASSDSLGVGSPLHF. The CDR3 region has the DNA TGTGCCAGCAGTGACTCTCTGGGCGTAGGATCACCCCTCCACTTT.

The chain uses TRBV19 and TRBJ1-5; 8 nucleotides line up with TRBD1. The CDR3 runs 15 residues. Germline V lookup: CDR1 LNHDA, CDR2 SQIVND (reference sequence). V shed 7 bases and J 4 bases; nucleotides not matched to a gene: 9. Here the CDR3 reads CASTLDRGLNQPQHF. The CDR3 nucleotides are TGTGCCAGTACTTTAGACAGGGGATTAAATCAGCCCCAGCATTTT.